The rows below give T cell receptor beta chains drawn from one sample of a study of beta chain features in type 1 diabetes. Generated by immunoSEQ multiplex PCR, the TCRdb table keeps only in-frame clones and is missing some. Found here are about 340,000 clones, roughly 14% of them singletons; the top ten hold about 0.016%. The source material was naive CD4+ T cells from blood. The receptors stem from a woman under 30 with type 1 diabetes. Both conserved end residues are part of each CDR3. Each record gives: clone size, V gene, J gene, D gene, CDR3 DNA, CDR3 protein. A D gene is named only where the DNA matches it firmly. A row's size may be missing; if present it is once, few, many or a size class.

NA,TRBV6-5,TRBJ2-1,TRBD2,TGTGCCAGCAGTCAACCGACTAGCTTAGAGCAGTTCTTC,CASSQPTSLEQFF
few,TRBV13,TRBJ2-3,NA,TGTGCCAGCAGCTTAGGCCTCTCACTAGGGTGGAGGAAAGATACGCAGTATTTT,CASSLGLSLGWRKDTQYF
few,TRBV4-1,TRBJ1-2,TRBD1,TGCGCCAGCAGCCCGCGGAGATTCGGAGACAGGGAGGAAAACTATGGCTACACCTTC,CASSPRRFGDREENYGYTF
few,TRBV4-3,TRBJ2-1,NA,TGCGCCAGCAGCCAAGATATCTACAATGAGCAGTTCTTC,CASSQDIYNEQFF
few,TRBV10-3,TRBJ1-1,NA,TGTGCCATCCGACCGGCCAGGGCTCGCACTGAAGCTTTCTTT,CAIRPARARTEAFF
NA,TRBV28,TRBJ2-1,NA,TGTGCCAGCAGTTTTTCGGGGGGCAACTCCTACAATGAGCAGTTCTTC,CASSFSGGNSYNEQFF
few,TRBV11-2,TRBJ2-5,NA,TGTGCCAGCAGCTTAGCTTCCGTCAACAGGGTCCAAGAGACCCAGTACTTC,CASSLASVNRVQETQYF
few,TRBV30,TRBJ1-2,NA,TGTGCCTGGATCTCCGGGGACAAGGTCTATGGCTACACCTTC,CAWISGDKVYGYTF
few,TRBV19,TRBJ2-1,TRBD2,TGTGCCAGTACCGCGGGACTAGCAGGATACAATGAGCAGTTCTTC,CASTAGLAGYNEQFF
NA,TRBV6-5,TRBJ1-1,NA,TGTGCCAGCAGTTCCTACAGGAACACTGAAGCTTTCTTT,CASSSYRNTEAFF
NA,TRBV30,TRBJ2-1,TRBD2,TGTGCCTGGAGTGTAGCGGGGTCCTCCTACAATGAGCAGTTCTTC,CAWSVAGSSYNEQFF
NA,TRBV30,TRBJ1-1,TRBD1,TGTGCCTGGAGTCCCGGGACAGGCCTTGAAGCTTTCTTT,CAWSPGTGLEAFF
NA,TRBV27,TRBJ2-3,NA,TGTGCCAGCAGCCCAAGAGGAGCCCCGACCACAGATACGCAGTATTTT,CASSPRGAPTTDTQYF
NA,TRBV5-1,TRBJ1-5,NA,TGCGCCAGCAGCCCGGGGGGTCAGGGACGCTACAATCAGCCCCAGCATTTT,CASSPGGQGRYNQPQHF
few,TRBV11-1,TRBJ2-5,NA,TGTGCCAGCAGCTTATCGTCCCAGATTCAAGAGACCCAGTACTTC,CASSLSSQIQETQYF
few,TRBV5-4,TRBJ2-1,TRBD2,TGTGCCAGCAGCAAGCGTCGTGGACTAGACTACAATGAGCAGTTCTTC,CASSKRRGLDYNEQFF
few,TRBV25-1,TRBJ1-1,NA,TGTGCCAGCAGTTTCGGGAACACTGAAGCTTTCTTT,CASSFGNTEAFF
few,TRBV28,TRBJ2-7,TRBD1,TGTGCCAGCAGTGGCCGGGACAGGGGACGATACGAGCAGTACTTC,CASSGRDRGRYEQYF
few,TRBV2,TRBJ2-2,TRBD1,TGTGCCAGCAGTCGAGGGGGCCACACCGGGGAGCTGTTTTTT,CASSRGGHTGELFF
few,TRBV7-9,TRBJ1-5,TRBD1,TGTGCCAGCAGTGGGACAGGGGATCAGCCCCAGCATTTT,CASSGTGDQPQHF
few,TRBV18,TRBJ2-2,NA,TGTGCCAGCTCACCAACAGGACCCACACCCGGGGAGCTGTTTTTT,CASSPTGPTPGELFF
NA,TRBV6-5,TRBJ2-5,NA,TGTGCCAGCAGTTACTACGGGGGAAGTTGGCAAGAGACCCAGTACTTC,CASSYYGGSWQETQYF
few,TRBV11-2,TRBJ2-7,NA,TGTGCCAGCAGCGTGGGACTCCAGTCCTACGAGCAGTACTTC,CASSVGLQSYEQYF
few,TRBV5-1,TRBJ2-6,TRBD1,TGCGCCAGCAGCTTAGGAGACAGGGGGTCATCTGGGGCCAACGTCCTGACTTTC,CASSLGDRGSSGANVLTF
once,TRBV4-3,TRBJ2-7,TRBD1,TGCGCCAGCAGCCAATATGGGACAGGGGACTACGAGCAGTACTTC,CASSQYGTGDYEQYF
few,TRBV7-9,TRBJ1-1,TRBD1,TGTGCCAGCAGCTTACCGCGGGACAGGTTGAACACTGAAGCTTTCTTT,CASSLPRDRLNTEAFF
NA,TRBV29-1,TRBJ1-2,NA,TGCAGCGTTGCCCCGCGTCTTTCCAACTATGGCTACACCTTC,CSVAPRLSNYGYTF
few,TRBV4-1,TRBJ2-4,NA,TGCGCCAGCAGCCAAGGGGGCCCTGGGGCCAAAAACATTCAGTACTTC,CASSQGGPGAKNIQYF
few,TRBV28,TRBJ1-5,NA,TGTGCCAGCATCCTCGGGGGTGACAATCAGCCCCAGCATTTT,CASILGGDNQPQHF
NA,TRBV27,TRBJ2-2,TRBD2,TGTGCCAGGGGGGGGTACACCGGGGAGCTGTTTTTT,CARGGYTGELFF
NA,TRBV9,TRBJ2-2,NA,TGTGCCAGCAGTCTTAACCAGGGTATAACCGGGGAGCTGTTTTTT,CASSLNQGITGELFF
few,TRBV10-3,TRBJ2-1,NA,TGTGCCATCATGGGCGGGGCCTACAATGAGCAGTTCTTC,CAIMGGAYNEQFF
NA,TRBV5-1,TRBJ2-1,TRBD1,TGCGCCAGCAGCTTGGAGTCGGGACAGTCCAATGAGCAGTTCTTC,CASSLESGQSNEQFF
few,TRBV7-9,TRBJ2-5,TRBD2,TGTGCCAGCAGCTTAGCGAGCGGGAGTTTTCAAGAGACCCAGTACTTC,CASSLASGSFQETQYF